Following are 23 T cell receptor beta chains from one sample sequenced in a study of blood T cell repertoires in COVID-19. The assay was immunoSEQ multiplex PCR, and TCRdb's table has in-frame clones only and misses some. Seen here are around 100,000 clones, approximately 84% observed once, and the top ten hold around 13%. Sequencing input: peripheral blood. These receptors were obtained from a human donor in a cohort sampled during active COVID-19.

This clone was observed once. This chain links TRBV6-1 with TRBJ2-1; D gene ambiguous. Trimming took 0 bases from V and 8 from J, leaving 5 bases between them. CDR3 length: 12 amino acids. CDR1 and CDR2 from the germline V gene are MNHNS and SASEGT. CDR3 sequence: CASSEAWHEQFF. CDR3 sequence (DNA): TGTGCCAGCAGTGAAGCTTGGCATGAGCAGTTCTTC.

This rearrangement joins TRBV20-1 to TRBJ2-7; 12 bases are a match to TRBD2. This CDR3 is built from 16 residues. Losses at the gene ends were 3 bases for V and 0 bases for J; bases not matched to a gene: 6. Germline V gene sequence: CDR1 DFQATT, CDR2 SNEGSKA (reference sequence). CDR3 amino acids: CSASPLAGGSSYEQYF. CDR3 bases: TGCAGTGCTAGTCCACTAGCGGGGGGCAGCTCCTACGAGCAGTACTTC.

The CDR3 DNA reads as TGCAGCGTTGAGCCAGGAAACTATGGCTACACCTTC. Translating gives CSVEPGNYGYTF. The rearrangement joins TRBV29-1 to TRBJ1-2; D not resolved. Trimming removed 3 bases at V and 2 bases at J, with 7 bases between. CDR3 size: 12 residues. Germline CDR1 reads SQVTM; CDR2 reads ANQGSEA.

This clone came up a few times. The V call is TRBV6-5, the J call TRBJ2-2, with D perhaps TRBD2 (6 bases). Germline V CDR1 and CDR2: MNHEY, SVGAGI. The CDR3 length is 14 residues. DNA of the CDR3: TGTGCTGGGGCGCGGGGCCCTAACACCGGGGAGCTGTTTTTT. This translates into CAGARGPNTGELFF.

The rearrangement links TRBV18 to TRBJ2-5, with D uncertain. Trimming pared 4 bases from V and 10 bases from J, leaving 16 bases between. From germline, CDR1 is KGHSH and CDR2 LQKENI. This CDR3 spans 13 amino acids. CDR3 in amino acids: CASSLREAEDQYF. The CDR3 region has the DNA TGTGCCAGCTCACTACGTGAGGCAGAGGACCAGTACTTC.

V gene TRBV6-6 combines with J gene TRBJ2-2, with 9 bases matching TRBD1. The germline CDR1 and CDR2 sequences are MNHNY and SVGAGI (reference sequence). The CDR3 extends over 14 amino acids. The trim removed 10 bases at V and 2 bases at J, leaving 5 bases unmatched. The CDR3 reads CATRTGDNTGELFF. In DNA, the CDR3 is TGTGCCACCCGGACAGGGGATAACACCGGGGAGCTGTTTTTT.

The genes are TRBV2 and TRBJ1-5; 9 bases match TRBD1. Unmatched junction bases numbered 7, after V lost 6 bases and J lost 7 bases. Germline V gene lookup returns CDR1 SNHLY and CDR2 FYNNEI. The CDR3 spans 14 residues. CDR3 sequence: CASRATGGGQPQHF. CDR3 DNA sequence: TGTGCCAGCAGGGCGACAGGGGGTGGACAGCCCCAGCATTTT.

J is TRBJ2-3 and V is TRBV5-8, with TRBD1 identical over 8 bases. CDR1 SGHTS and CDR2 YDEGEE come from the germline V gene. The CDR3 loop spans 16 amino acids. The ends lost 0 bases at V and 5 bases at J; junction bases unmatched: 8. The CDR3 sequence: CASSLGRRTGRDTQYF. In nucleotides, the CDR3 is TGTGCCAGCAGCTTGGGTAGGCGGACAGGGAGAGATACGCAGTATTTT. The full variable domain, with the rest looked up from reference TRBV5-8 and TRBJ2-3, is EAGVTQSPTHLIKTRGQQATLRCSPISGHTSVYWYQQALGLGLQFLLWYDEGEERNRGNFPPRFSGRQFPNYSSELNVNALELEDSALYLCASSLGRRTGRDTQYFGPGTRLTVL.

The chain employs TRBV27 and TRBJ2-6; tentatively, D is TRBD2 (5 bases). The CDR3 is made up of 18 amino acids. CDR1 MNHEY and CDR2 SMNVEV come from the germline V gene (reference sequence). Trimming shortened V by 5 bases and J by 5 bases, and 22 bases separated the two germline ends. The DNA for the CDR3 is TGTGCCAGCAGTCCCAAGGACTGGATAACGATTCGGGCCAACGTCCTGACTTTC. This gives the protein CASSPKDWITIRANVLTF.

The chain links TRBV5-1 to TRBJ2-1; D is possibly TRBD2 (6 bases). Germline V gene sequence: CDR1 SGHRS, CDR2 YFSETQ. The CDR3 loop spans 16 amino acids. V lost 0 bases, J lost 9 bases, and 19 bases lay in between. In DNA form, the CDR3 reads TGCGCCAGCAGCTTGGGGGGTCCCACTAGCCGGGCTGAGCAGTTCTTC. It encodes CASSLGGPTSRAEQFF.

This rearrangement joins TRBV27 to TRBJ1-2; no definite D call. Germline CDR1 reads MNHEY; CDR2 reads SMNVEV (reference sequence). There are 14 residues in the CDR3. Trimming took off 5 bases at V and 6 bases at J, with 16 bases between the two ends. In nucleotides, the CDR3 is TGTGCCAGCAGTCCTCGAACGGTGCGGGATGGCTACACCTTC. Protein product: CASSPRTVRDGYTF.

The chain's CDR3 is CASSSTLYPYEQYF. The CDR3, as DNA: TGTGCCAGCAGCTCAACCCTCTACCCCTACGAGCAGTACTTC. The rearrangement uses TRBV7-9 and TRBJ2-7; D not certain. Trimming stripped 4 bases from V and 2 bases from J, with 12 bases between. The CDR3 runs to 14 residues. The V gene's germline CDR1 is SEHNR and CDR2 FQNEAQ (reference sequence).

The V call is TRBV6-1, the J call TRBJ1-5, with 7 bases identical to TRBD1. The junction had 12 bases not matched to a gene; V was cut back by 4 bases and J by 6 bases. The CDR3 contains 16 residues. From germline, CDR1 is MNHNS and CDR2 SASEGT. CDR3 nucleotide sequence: TGTGCCAGCAGTGGCTACCCGCAGGGGGTGGGTCAGCCCCAGCATTTT. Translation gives CASSGYPQGVGQPQHF.

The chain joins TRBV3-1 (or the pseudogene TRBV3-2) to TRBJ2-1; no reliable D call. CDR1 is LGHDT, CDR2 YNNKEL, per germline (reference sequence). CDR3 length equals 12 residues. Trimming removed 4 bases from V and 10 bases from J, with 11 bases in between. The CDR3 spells CASSPIIGEQFF. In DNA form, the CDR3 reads TGTGCCAGCAGCCCAATCATCGGGGAGCAGTTCTTC.

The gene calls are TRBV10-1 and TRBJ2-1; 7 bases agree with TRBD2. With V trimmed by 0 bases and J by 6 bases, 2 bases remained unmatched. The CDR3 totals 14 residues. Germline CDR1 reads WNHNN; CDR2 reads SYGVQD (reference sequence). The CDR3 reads CASSESTSSNEQFF. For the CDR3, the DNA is TGCGCCAGCAGTGAGTCGACTAGCAGCAATGAGCAGTTCTTC.

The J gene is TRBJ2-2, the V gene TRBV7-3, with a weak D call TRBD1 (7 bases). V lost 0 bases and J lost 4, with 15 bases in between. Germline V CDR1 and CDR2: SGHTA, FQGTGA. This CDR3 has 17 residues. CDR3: CASSLTGGGAGTGELFF. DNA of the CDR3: TGTGCCAGCAGCTTAACTGGAGGGGGCGCGGGCACCGGGGAGCTGTTTTTT.

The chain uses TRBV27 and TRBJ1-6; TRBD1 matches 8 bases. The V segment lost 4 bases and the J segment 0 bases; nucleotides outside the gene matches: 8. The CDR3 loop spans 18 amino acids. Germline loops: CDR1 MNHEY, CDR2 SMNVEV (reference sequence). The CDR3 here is CASSYGQGLGSYNSPLHF. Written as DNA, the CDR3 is TGTGCCAGCAGTTACGGACAGGGACTTGGCTCCTATAATTCACCCCTCCACTTT.

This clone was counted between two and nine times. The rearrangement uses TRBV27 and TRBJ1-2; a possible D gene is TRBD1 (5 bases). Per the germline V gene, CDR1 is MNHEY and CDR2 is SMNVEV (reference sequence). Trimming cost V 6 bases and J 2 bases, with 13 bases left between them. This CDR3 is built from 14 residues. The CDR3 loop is CASRPDSRNYGYTF. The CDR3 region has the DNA TGTGCCAGCAGGCCTGACAGCCGAAACTATGGCTACACCTTC.

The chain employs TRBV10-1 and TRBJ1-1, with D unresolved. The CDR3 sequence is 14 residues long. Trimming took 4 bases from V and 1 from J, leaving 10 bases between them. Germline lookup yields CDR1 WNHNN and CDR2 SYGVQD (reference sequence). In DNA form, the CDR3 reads TGCGCCAGCAGTGTTGCAGGAAAGAACACTGAAGCTTTCTTT. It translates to CASSVAGKNTEAFF.

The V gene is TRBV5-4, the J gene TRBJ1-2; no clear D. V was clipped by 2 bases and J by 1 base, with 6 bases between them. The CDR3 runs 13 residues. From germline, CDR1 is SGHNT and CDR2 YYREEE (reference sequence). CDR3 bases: TGTGCCAGCAGCTTCGAGGGTAACTATGGCTACACCTTC. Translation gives CASSFEGNYGYTF. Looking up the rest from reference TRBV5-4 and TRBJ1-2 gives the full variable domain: ETGVTQSPTHLIKTRGQQVTLRCSSQSGHNTVSWYQQALGQGPQFIFQYYREEENGRGNFPPRFSGLQFPNYSSELNVNALELDDSALYLCASSFEGNYGYTFGSGTRLTVV.

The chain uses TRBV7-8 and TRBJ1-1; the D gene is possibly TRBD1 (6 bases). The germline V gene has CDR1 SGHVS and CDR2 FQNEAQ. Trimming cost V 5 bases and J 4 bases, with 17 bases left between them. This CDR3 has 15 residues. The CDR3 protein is CASSPEGVWATEAFF. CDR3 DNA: TGTGCCAGCAGCCCCGAGGGGGTATGGGCCACTGAAGCTTTCTTT.

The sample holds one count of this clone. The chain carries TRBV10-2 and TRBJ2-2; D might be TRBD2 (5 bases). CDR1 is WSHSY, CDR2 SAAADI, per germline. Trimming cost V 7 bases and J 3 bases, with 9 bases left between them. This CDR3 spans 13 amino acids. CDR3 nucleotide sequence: TGCGCCAGCAATAGGGAGTACACCGGGGAGCTGTTTTTT. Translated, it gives CASNREYTGELFF.

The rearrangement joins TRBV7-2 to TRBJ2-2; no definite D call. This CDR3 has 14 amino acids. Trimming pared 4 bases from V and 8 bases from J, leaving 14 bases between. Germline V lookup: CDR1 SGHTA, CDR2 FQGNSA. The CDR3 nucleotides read TGTGCCAGCAGCTCTTTTGCGGTGACGGGGGAGCTGTTTTTT. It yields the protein CASSSFAVTGELFF.